This entry is about one TCR beta chain. Primers for the PCR totalled 60 Vbeta and 13 Jbeta. Sequencing was performed with immunoSEQ multiplex PCR; in TCRdb, only in-frame clones are kept and a portion is missing. This sample has approximately 88,000 clones; 70% to 85% occur once, and the top ten carry 4% to 5.5%. Looked up from germline, CDR1 is MNHEY and CDR2 is SMNVEV (reference sequence). J gave up 3 bases and V 5 bases, and 13 bases lay outside the gene matches. This CDR3 comprises 16 residues. The source of the sample is a study of cytomegalovirus exposure and HLA in healthy donors. The donors were healthy bone marrow donors.

The chain carries TRBV27 and TRBJ2-7; TRBD1 matches at 7 bases. The sample was PBMCs. The sequence came from a man aged 25 to 45 in good health and CMV-seropositive. CDR3 sequence (DNA): TGTGCCAGCAGTCCTCGGACAGGAAAAAAGGGCTACGAGCAGTACTTC. Residues: CASSPRTGKKGYEQYF.